The entry below gives a single T cell receptor beta chain sequence along with its context. Its cognate antigen is unknown. This sequence may be a read error, since a much larger clone differs from it by one base. This record belongs to a study of regulatory T cells in long-lasting Graves disease. Findings and limits, study-wide: Under persistent disease, TRBV28, TRBJ1-2 and TRBJ2-5 were used preferentially.

CDR3 length: 19 amino acids. Looked up from germline, CDR1 is SGHVS and CDR2 is FQNEAQ. Specified time point: newly diagnosed GD, antithyroid drugs for less than 3 months. After RNA was extracted from PBMCs, the TCR library was made from it. In building TCR beta libraries, iRepertoire HTBI primers were used together with Arm-PCR of CDR3 regions. One entry per CDR3 protein results from TCRdb running MiXCR on the multiplex PCR reads. This table holds 500,000 or so distinct CDR3 sequences, around 15% found once. This sample also belongs to another study, concerning T cells in Graves' hyperthyroidism and ophthalmopathy. That paper adds: Each patient was aged 18 to 65 and had newly diagnosed hyperthyroidism of under 2 months' duration.

This rearrangement joins TRBV7-8 to TRBJ2-1, with D tentatively TRBD2 (5 bases). The J call could be wrong; TRBJ2-5 is a better fit for the DNA end. The receptor was isolated from a man aged 35 to 55 with Graves disease. The input for sequencing was peripheral blood mononuclear cells (PBMCs), taken at new diagnosis, from a patient treated with antithyroid drugs. CDR3 DNA: TGTGCCAGCAGCTTATATGCGTCGGACTTCCTTATAAGCCAAGAGACCCAGTACTTC. Translating gives CASSLYASDFLISQETQYF.